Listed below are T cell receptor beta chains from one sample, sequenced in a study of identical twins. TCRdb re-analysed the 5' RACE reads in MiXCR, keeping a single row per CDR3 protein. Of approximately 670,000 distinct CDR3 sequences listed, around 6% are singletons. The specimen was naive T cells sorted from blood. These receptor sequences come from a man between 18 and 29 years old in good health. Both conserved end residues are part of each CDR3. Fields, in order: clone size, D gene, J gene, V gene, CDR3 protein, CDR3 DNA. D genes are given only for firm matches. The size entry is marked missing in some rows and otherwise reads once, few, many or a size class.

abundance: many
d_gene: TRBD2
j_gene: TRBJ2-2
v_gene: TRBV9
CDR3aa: CASSSGGTGELFF
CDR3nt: TGTGCCAGCAGCTCGGGGGGCACCGGGGAGCTGTTTTTT

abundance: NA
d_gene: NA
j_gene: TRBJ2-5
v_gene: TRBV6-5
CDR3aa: CASSYSNQQETQYF
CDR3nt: TGTGCCAGCAGTTACTCGAACCAACAAGAGACCCAGTACTTC

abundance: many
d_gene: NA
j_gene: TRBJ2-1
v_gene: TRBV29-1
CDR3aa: CSVAGRLHYNEQFF
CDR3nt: TGCAGCGTTGCGGGTCGGCTTCATTACAATGAGCAGTTCTTC

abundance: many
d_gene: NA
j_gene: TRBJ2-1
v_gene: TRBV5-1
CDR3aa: CASSLAAASSYNEQFF
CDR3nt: TGTGCCAGCAGCTTAGCGGCGGCTAGCTCCTACAATGAGCAGTTCTTC

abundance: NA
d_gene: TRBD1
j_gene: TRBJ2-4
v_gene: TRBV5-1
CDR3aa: CASSLHGTGGQLAKNIQYF
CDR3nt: TGCGCCAGCAGCTTGCACGGGACAGGGGGCCAGTTAGCCAAAAACATTCAGTACTTC

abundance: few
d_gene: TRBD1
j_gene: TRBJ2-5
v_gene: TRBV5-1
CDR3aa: CASSPTAPGQGRETQYF
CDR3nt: TGCGCCAGCAGCCCGACAGCGCCGGGACAGGGGAGAGAGACCCAGTACTTC

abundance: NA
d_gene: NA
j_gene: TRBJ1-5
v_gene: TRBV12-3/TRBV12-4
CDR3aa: CASSLDGQGSHPQHF
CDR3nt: TGTGCCAGCAGTTTAGATGGTCAGGGGAGTCACCCCCAGCATTTT

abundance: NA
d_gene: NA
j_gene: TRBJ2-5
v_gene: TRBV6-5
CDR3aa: CASSYDRTQYF
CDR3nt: TGTGCCAGCAGTTACGATAGGACCCAGTACTTC

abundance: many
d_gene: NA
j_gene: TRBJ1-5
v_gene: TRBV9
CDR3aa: CASSEGGTGPQHF
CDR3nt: TGTGCCAGCAGCGAGGGGGGGACGGGGCCCCAGCATTTT

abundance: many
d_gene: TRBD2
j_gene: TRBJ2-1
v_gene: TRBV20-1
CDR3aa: CSAREKLAGDYEQFF
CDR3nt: TGCAGTGCTAGAGAAAAACTAGCGGGAGATTATGAGCAGTTCTTC

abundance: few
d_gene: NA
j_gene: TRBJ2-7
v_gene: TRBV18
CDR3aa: CASSPITTVDGFMEQYF
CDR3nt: TGTGCCAGCTCACCTATTACGACGGTTGATGGTTTTATGGAGCAGTACTTC

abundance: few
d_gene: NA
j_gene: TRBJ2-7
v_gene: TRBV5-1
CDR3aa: CASSLGVGAAYEQYF
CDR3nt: TGCGCCAGCAGCTTGGGCGTTGGGGCCGCCTACGAGCAGTACTTC

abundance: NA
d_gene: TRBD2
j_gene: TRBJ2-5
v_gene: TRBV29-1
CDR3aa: CSVAGTNTILSQYF
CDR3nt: TGCAGCGTTGCGGGGACTAATACCATCTTGTCCCAGTACTTC

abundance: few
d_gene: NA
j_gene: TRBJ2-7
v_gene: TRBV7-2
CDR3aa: CASSLDRIYEQYF
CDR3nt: TGTGCCAGCAGCTTAGATAGGATCTACGAGCAGTACTTC

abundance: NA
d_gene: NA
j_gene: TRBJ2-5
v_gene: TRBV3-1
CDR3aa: CASSRSETQYF
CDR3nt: TGTGCCAGCAGCCGTTCGGAGACCCAGTACTTC

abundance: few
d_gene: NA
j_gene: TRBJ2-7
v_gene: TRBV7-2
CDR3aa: CASSLNPGELYEQYF
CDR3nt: TGTGCCAGCAGCTTAAATCCGGGGGAGCTCTACGAGCAGTACTTC

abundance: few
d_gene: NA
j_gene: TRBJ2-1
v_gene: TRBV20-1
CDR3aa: CSARDPRGRSNEQFF
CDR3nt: TGCAGTGCTAGAGATCCTAGGGGTCGTTCAAATGAGCAGTTCTTC

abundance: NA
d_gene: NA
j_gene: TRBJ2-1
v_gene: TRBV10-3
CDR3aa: CATTTGSNNEQFF
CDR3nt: TGTGCCACAACAACCGGGTCCAACAATGAGCAGTTCTTC

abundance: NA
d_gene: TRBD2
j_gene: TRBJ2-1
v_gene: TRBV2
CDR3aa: CASTTSGRYEQFF
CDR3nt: TGTGCCAGCACGACTAGCGGGAGATATGAGCAGTTCTTC

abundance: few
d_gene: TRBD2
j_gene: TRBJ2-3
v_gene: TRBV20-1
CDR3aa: CSARPGGTSGRSDTQYF
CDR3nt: TGCAGTGCTAGACCAGGCGGGACTAGCGGGAGGTCAGATACGCAGTATTTT

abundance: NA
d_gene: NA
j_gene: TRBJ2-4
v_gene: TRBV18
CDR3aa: CASSPPSGIQYF
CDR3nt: TGTGCCAGCTCACCGCCTTCTGGCATTCAGTACTTC

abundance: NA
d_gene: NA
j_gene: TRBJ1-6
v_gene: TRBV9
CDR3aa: CASSADVNYVHF
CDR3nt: TGTGCCAGCAGCGCGGACGTAAACTATGTCCACTTT

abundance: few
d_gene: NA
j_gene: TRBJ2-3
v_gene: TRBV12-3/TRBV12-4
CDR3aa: CASSTRDGGTDTQYF
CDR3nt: TGTGCCAGCAGTACCCGGGACGGCGGCACAGATACGCAGTATTTT

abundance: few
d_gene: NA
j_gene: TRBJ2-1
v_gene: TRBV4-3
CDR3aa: CASSQDTGFSYNEQFF
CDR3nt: TGCGCCAGCAGCCAGGACACAGGGTTCTCCTACAATGAGCAGTTCTTC

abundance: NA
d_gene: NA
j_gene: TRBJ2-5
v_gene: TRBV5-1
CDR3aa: CASRTGRQQETQYF
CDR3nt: TGCGCCAGCCGGACCGGGCGGCAGCAAGAGACCCAGTACTTC

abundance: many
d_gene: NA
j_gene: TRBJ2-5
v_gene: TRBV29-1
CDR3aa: CSAYRVKETQYF
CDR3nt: TGCAGCGCTTACAGGGTCAAAGAGACCCAGTACTTC

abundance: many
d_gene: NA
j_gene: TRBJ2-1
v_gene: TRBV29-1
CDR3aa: CSVVNRGANEQFF
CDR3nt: TGCAGCGTTGTGAATAGAGGCGCCAATGAGCAGTTCTTC

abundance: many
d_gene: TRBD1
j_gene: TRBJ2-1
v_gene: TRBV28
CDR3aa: CASNEGTVSEQFF
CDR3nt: TGTGCCAGCAATGAAGGGACAGTGAGTGAGCAGTTCTTC

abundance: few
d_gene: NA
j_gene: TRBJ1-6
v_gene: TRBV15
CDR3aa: CATSRDPPGTLNSPLHF
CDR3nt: TGTGCCACCAGCAGAGACCCTCCAGGGACACTGAATTCACCCCTCCACTTT

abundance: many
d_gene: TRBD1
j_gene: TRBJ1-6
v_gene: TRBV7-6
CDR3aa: CAAGGVDNSPLHF
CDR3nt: TGTGCCGCAGGGGGGGTGGATAATTCACCCCTCCACTTT

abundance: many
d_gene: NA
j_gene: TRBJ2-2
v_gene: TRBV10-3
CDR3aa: CAIGAGTPQTGELFF
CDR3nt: TGTGCCATTGGGGCAGGGACTCCTCAGACCGGGGAGCTGTTTTTT

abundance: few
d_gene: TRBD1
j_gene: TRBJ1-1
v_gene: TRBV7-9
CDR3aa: CASSLQDRGNTEAFF
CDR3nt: TGTGCCAGCAGCCTTCAGGACAGGGGGAACACTGAAGCTTTCTTT